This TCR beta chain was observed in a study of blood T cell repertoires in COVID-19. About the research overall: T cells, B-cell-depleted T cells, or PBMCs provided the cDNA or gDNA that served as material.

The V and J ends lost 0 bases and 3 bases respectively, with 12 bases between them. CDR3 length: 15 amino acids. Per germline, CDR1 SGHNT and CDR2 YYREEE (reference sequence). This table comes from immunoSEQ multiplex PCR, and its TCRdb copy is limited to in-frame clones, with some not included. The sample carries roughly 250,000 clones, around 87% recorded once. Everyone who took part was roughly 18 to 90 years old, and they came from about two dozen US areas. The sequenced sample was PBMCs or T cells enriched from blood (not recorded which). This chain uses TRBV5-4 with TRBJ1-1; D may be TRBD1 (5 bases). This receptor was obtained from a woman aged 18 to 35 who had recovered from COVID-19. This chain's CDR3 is CASSLGGGGYTEAFF. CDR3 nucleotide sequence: TGTGCCAGCAGCTTGGGTGGGGGGGGATACACTGAAGCTTTCTTT.